This TCR beta chain was profiled in a study of blood T cell repertoires in COVID-19. TCRdb's copy holds only in-frame clones and misses some; the assay was immunoSEQ multiplex PCR. This sample has around 240,000 clones, with 70% to 90% found just once. What was sequenced was PBMCs or T cells enriched from blood (not recorded which). This receptor was obtained from a woman aged 45-59 years who had recovered from COVID-19.

The CDR3 is CASSLGAGGYEQYF. Written as DNA, the CDR3 is TGTGCCAGCAGCTTAGGAGCGGGAGGCTACGAGCAGTACTTC. The J gene is TRBJ2-7, the V gene TRBV11-2; 9 bases line up with TRBD2. Unmatched junction bases numbered 1, after V lost 1 base and J lost 3 bases. This CDR3 spans 14 amino acids. Germline V CDR1 and CDR2: SGHAT, FQNNGV.